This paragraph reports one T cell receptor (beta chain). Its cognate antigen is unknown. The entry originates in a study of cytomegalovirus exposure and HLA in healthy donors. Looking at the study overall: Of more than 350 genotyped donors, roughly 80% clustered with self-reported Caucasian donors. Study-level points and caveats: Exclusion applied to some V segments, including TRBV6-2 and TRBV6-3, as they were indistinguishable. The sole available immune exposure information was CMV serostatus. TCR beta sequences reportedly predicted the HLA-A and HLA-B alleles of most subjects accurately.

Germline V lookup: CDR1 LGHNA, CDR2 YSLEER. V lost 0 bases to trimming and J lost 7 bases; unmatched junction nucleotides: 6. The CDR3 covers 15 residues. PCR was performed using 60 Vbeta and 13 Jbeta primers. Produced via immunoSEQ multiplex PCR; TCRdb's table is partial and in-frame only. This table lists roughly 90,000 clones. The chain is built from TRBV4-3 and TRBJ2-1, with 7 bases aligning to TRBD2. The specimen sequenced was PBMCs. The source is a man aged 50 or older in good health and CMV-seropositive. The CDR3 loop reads CASSQDIGLGNEQFF. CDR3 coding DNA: TGCGCCAGCAGCCAAGATATAGGACTAGGAAATGAGCAGTTCTTC.